These 16 T cell receptor beta chains came from one sample sequenced in a study of PD-L1 blockade in urothelial cancer. TCRdb's copy holds only in-frame clones and misses some; the assay was immunoSEQ multiplex PCR. The data show approximately 90,000 clones, with roughly 84% seen just once and around 2.1% held by the top ten. As for time point: pretreatment peripheral blood. The sequences come from PBMCs, collected around atezolizumab (anti-PD-L1) treatment. The receptors shown here come from a man in his fifties or sixties with urothelial cancer.

The genes are TRBV7-2 and TRBJ1-4; tentative D call: TRBD1 (5 bases). CDR1 is SGHTA, CDR2 FQGNSA, per germline. The CDR3 has 16 residues. The V end lost 1 base, the J end lost 2 bases, and 11 bases lay between the germline ends. The CDR3 loop reads CASSLDQGLTNEKLFF. The CDR3 DNA reads TGTGCCAGCAGCTTAGATCAGGGCTTGACTAATGAAAAACTGTTTTTT.

This clone was seen more than once but under ten times. V is TRBV2 and J is TRBJ1-3; D remains ambiguous. There are 12 residues in the CDR3. The germline V gene has CDR1 SNHLY and CDR2 FYNNEI. V was shortened by 5 bases and J by 2 bases, with 4 bases between the two germline ends. CDR3 residues: CASSLAGNTIYF. CDR3 DNA sequence: TGTGCCAGCAGTTTAGCTGGAAACACCATATATTTT.

V usage is TRBV9 and J usage is TRBJ1-2; 7 nucleotides match TRBD1. Trimming took 5 bases from V and 0 from J; bases not matched to a gene: 7. This CDR3 has 15 residues. Germline CDR1 SGDLS, CDR2 YYNGEE. The CDR3 loop is CASSAGQAPNYGYTF. The CDR3 DNA follows: TGTGCCAGCAGTGCCGGACAGGCCCCTAACTATGGCTACACCTTC. The whole variable domain, remainder taken from reference TRBV9 and TRBJ1-2, is DSGVTQTPKHLITATGQRVTLRCSPRSGDLSVYWYQQSLDQGLQFLIQYYNGEERAKGNILERFSAQQFPDLHSELNLSSLELGDSALYFCASSAGQAPNYGYTFGSGTRLTVV.

The V call is TRBV7-2, the J call TRBJ2-7, with D maybe TRBD2 (5 bases). This CDR3 contains 13 residues. Germline V lookup: CDR1 SGHTA, CDR2 FQGNSA. V lost 1 base to trimming and J lost 3 bases, with 7 bases between them. The CDR3 coding sequence is TGTGCCAGCAGCTTAGTCGGGATCTACGAGCAGTACTTC. This sequence encodes CASSLVGIYEQYF.

The chain couples TRBV9 to TRBJ2-3; 8 bases agree with TRBD2. The CDR3 is made up of 16 amino acids. Trimming removed 0 bases from V and 4 bases from J; junction bases left unmatched: 7. In germline, CDR1 is SGDLS, CDR2 YYNGEE. The CDR3 region has the DNA TGTGCCAGCAGCGTAGTTAGCGGGACTAGTTCAGATACGCAGTATTTT. It codes for CASSVVSGTSSDTQYF. Filled out from reference TRBV9 and TRBJ2-3, the complete variable domain reads DSGVTQTPKHLITATGQRVTLRCSPRSGDLSVYWYQQSLDQGLQFLIQYYNGEERAKGNILERFSAQQFPDLHSELNLSSLELGDSALYFCASSVVSGTSSDTQYFGPGTRLTVL.

V is TRBV10-3 and J is TRBJ1-5; 8 bases fit TRBD1. The germline V gene has CDR1 ENHRY and CDR2 SYGVKD. The CDR3 totals 13 residues. The V segment lost 6 bases and the J segment 9 bases; nucleotides outside the gene matches: 7. The CDR3 sequence is CAISRTGPGPQHF. The DNA of the CDR3 is TGTGCCATCAGCCGGACAGGGCCAGGGCCCCAGCATTTT.

On this clone itself: One junction end does not reproduce the germline sequence, and a read error may be involved. Other DNA sequences in this specimen translate into the identical CDR3. The chain combines TRBV19 with TRBJ1-1; D unclear. The germline gives CDR1 LNHDA, CDR2 SQIVND (reference sequence). The CDR3 has 16 amino acids. CDR3 sequence: CASSIGSVQVNTEAFF. The DNA for the CDR3 is TGTGCCAGTAGTATAGGTTCCGTTCAGGTGAACACTGAGGCTTTCTTT.

This clone appeared a single time. CDR3 amino acids: CASSTSLQGKWTEAFF. Written as DNA, the CDR3 is TGTGCCAGCAGTACTTCCCTCCAGGGAAAGTGGACTGAAGCTTTCTTT. V and J are TRBV6-6 and TRBJ1-1; a weak D match, TRBD1 (5 bases). Germline CDR1 is MNHNY and CDR2 is SVGAGI (reference sequence). Trimming left V 5 bases short and J 5 bases short, with 21 bases between. The CDR3 is 16 amino acids.

The V call is TRBV19, the J call TRBJ1-1; weak D call: TRBD1 (5 bases). This CDR3 is 12 amino acids long. Germline V gene data show CDR1 as LNHDA and CDR2 as SQIVND (reference sequence). Trimming stripped 6 bases from V and 3 bases from J, with 8 bases between. CDR3 DNA: TGTGCCAGTAGACAGGCCTACACTGAAGCTTTCTTT. Its protein is CASRQAYTEAFF.

The chain couples TRBV27 to TRBJ1-4, with 7 nucleotides matching TRBD1. The CDR3 spans 16 residues. Germline lookup yields CDR1 MNHEY and CDR2 SMNVEV (reference sequence). V lost 0 bases and J lost 8; bases outside the gene matches: 9. The CDR3 nucleotides read TGTGCCAGCAGTTTATCATTCGAACAGGGGAGGGAAAAACTGTTTTTT. Its translation: CASSLSFEQGREKLFF. The full variable domain, in which reference TRBV27 and TRBJ1-4 provide the parts outside the CDR3, is EAQVTQNPRYLITVTGKKLTVTCSQNMNHEYMSWYRQDPGLGLRQIYYSMNVEVTDKGDVPEGYKVSRKEKRNFPLILESPSPNQTSLYFCASSLSFEQGREKLFFGSGTQLSVL.

The V gene is TRBV11-3, the J gene TRBJ2-1, with 7 bases identical to TRBD1. CDR1 SGHNT and CDR2 YENEEA come from the germline V gene. V shed 1 base and J 3 bases; nucleotides not matched to a gene: 0. The CDR3 is 14 residues long. This CDR3 is CASSLAGGYNEQFF. The CDR3 DNA reads TGTGCCAGCAGCTTAGCAGGGGGCTACAATGAGCAGTTCTTC.

This chain joins TRBV5-8 and TRBJ1-2; 8 bases match TRBD1. V shed 6 bases and J 5 bases; nucleotides not matched to a gene: 9. This CDR3 is built from 14 residues. Germline CDR1 is SGHTS and CDR2 is YDEGEE. DNA for the CDR3: TGTGCCAGCATCCGACAGGGGTTGGAATATGGCTACACCTTC. Amino acid sequence: CASIRQGLEYGYTF.

The chain recombines TRBV28 with TRBJ2-7; D unclear. This CDR3 is 16 amino acids long. V lost 6 bases and J lost 1, with 19 bases in between. CDR1 and CDR2 (germline): MDHEN, SYDVKM. The CDR3 protein is CASRHSQAPPSYEQYF. CDR3 bases: TGTGCCAGCAGACACTCTCAAGCGCCTCCTTCCTACGAGCAGTACTTC.

This clone was recorded once. The junction departs from the called germline gene at one end, perhaps through a read error. This rearrangement joins TRBV7-2 to TRBJ2-3; D perhaps matches TRBD1 (6 bases). The CDR3 covers 12 residues. From germline, CDR1 is SGHTA and CDR2 FQGNSA. CDR3 sequence reads: CASSARTVTQYF. The CDR3 DNA reads as TGTGCCAGCAGCGCCCGGACAGTTACGCAGTATTTT.

V and J are TRBV19 and TRBJ1-3, with a tentative D call TRBD1 (6 bases). Germline-derived CDR1 and CDR2 are LNHDA and SQIVND (reference sequence). The V end was cut by 10 bases, the J end by 0 bases, with 10 bases between. The CDR3 has 13 amino acids. The CDR3 region is CATEDSSGNTIYF. The CDR3 DNA reads TGTGCCACCGAGGACAGCTCTGGAAACACCATATATTTT.

The rearrangement joins TRBV5-4 to TRBJ2-6; TRBD1 matches at 11 bases. J gave up 3 bases and V 4 bases, and 9 bases lay outside the gene matches. Germline values: CDR1 SGHNT, CDR2 YYREEE (reference sequence). This CDR3 is built from 18 residues. CDR3 amino acids: CASSTRGTGGFGANVLTF. In nucleotides, the CDR3 is TGTGCCAGCAGCACACGCGGGACAGGGGGGTTTGGGGCCAACGTCCTGACTTTC.